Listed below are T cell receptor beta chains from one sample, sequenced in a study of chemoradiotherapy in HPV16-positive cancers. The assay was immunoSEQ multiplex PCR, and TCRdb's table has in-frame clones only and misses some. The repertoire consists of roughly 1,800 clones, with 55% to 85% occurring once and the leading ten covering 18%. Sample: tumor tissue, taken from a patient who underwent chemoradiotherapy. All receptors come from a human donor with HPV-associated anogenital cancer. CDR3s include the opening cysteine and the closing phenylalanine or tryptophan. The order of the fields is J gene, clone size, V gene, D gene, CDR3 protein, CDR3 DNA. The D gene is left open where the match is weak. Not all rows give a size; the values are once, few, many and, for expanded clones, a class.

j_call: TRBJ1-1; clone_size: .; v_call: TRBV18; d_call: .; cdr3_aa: CASSPTHMNTEAFF; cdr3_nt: TGTGCCAGCTCACCCACACACATGAACACTGAAGCTTTCTTT
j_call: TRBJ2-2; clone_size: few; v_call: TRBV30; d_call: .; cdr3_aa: CAWSLLLGSTGELFF; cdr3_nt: TGTGCCTGGAGTTTGCTGCTTGGGTCCACCGGGGAGCTGTTTTTT
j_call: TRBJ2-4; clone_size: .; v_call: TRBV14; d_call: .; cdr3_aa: CASSQMGARIQYF; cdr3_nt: TGTGCCAGCAGCCAGATGGGTGCGCGCATTCAGTACTTC
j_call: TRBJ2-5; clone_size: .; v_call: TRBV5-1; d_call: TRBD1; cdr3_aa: CASSSDRVGQETQYF; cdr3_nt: TGCGCCAGCAGCTCGGACAGGGTCGGCCAAGAGACCCAGTACTTC
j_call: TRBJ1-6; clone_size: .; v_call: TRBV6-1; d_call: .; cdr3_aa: CASSEVLVIGNNSPLHF; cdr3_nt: TGTGCCAGCAGTGAAGTATTGGTGATTGGGAATAATTCACCCCTCCACTTT
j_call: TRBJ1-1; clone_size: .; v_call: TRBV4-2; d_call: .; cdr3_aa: CASSRGWDTEAFF; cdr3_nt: TGTGCCAGCAGCAGGGGGTGGGACACTGAAGCTTTCTTT
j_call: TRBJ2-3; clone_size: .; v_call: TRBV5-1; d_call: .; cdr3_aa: CASSLEGGPTDTQYF; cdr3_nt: TGCGCCAGCAGCTTGGAAGGGGGGCCCACAGATACGCAGTATTTT
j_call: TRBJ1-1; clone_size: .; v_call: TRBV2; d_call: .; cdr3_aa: CASKQEGARAFF; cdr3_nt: TGTGCCAGCAAGCAGGAGGGAGCTAGGGCTTTCTTT
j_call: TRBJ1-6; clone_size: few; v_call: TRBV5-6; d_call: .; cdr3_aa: CASSSGHSPLHF; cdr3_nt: TGTGCCAGCAGCTCCGGTCATTCACCCCTCCACTTT
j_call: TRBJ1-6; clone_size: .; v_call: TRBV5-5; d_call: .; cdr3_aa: CASSLEHNSPLHF; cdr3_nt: TGTGCCAGCAGCTTGGAACATAATTCACCCCTCCACTTT
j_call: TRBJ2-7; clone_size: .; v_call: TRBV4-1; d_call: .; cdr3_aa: CASSQAGQNQGNEQYF; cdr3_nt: TGCGCCAGCAGCCAGGCCGGACAGAACCAGGGGAACGAGCAGTACTTC
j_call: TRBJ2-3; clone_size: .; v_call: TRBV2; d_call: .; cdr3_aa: CASSDSTVWGTQYF; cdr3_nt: TGTGCCAGCAGTGATTCGACAGTCTGGGGTACGCAGTATTTT
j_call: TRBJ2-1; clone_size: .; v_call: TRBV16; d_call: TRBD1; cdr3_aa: CASRPQGDEQFF; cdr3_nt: TGTGCCAGCAGGCCCCAGGGGGATGAGCAGTTCTTC
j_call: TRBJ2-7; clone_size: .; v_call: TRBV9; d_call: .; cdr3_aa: CASSPGGLKYEQYF; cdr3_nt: TGTGCCAGCAGCCCGGGCGGGCTTAAGTACGAGCAGTACTTC
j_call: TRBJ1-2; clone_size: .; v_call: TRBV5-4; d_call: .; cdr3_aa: CASSIKGPEDYGYTF; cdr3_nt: TGTGCCAGCAGCATAAAGGGCCCCGAGGACTATGGCTACACCTTC
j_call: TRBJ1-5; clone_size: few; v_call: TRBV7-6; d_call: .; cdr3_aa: CASSLGRNQPQHF; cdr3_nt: TGTGCCAGCAGCTTAGGGCGCAATCAGCCCCAGCATTTT
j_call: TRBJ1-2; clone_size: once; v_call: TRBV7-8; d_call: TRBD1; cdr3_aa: CASSPWTGLLVGYTF; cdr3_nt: TGTGCCAGCAGCCCTTGGACAGGGCTGCTTGTCGGCTACACCTTC
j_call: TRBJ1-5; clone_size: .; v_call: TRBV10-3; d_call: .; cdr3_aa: CAISDISNQPQHF; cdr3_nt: TGTGCCATCAGTGACATTAGCAATCAGCCCCAGCATTTT
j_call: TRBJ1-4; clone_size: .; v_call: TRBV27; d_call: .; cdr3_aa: CASSLWAGHEKLFF; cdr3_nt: TGTGCCAGCAGTTTATGGGCAGGCCATGAAAAACTGTTTTTT
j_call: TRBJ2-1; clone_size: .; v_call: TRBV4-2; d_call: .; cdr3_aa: CASSQQSTGLYNEQFF; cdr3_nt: TGTGCCAGCAGCCAACAAAGTACAGGGCTATACAATGAGCAGTTCTTC
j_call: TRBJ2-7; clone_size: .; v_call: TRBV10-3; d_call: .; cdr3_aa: CAISAQGIGGYEQYF; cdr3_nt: TGTGCCATCAGTGCGCAGGGTATTGGGGGCTACGAGCAGTACTTC
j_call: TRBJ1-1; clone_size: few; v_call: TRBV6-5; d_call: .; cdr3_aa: CASSYSSGADAFF; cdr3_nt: TGTGCCAGCAGTTACTCGTCAGGGGCTGACGCTTTCTTT
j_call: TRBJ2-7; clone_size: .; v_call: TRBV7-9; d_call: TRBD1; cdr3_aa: CASSPLTGNYEQYF; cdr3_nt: TGTGCCAGCAGCCCTTTGACAGGGAACTACGAGCAGTACTTC
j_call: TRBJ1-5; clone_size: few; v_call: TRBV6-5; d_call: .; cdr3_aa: CASSNGNQPQHF; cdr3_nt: TGTGCCAGCAGTAATGGGAACCAGCCCCAGCATTTT
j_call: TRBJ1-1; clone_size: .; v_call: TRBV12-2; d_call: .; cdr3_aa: CASRLGGGRRGVGAFF; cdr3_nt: TGTGCAAGTCGCTTAGGCGGGGGCCGCCGAGGGGTTGGAGCTTTCTTT
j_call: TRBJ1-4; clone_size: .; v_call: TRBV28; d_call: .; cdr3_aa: CASVESTNEKLFF; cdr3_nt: TGTGCCAGCGTAGAATCAACTAATGAAAAACTGTTTTTT
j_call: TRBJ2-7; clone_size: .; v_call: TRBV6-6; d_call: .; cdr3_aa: CASSYSLGEQYF; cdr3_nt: TGTGCCAGCAGTTACTCGTTAGGCGAGCAGTACTTC
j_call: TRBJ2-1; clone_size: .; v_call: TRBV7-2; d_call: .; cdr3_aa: CASSYYNEQFF; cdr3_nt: TGTGCCAGCAGCTACTACAATGAGCAGTTCTTC
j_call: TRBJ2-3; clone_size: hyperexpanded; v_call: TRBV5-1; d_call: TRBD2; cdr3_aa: CASSYKAGEQYF; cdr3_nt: TGCGCCAGCAGCTATAAAGCGGGGGAGCAGTATTTT
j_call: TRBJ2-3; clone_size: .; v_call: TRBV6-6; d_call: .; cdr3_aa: CASSYDSPDTQYF; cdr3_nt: TGTGCCAGCAGTTACGACTCCCCAGATACGCAGTATTTT
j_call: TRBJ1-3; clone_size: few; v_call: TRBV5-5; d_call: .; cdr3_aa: CASSPRTFLSGNTIYF; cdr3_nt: TGTGCCAGCAGCCCAAGGACATTTCTTTCTGGAAACACCATATATTTT
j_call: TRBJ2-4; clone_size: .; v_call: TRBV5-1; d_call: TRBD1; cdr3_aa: CASSIGQGADIQYF; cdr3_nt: TGCGCCAGCAGCATAGGACAGGGAGCCGACATTCAGTACTTC
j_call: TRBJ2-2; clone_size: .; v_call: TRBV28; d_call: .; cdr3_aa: CASARGEHTGELFF; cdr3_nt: TGTGCCAGCGCCCGAGGGGAGCACACCGGGGAGCTGTTTTTT
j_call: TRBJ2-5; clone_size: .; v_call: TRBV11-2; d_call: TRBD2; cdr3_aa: CASSSGTSGGIETQYF; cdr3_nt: TGTGCCAGCAGCTCCGGGACTAGCGGGGGTATTGAGACCCAGTACTTC
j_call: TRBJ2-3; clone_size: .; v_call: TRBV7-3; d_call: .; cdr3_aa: CASSSGGGGKADTQYF; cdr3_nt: TGTGCCAGCAGCTCTGGAGGGGGGGGCAAGGCAGATACGCAGTATTTT
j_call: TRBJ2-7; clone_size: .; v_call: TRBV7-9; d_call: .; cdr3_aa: CASSLDNYEQYF; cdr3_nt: TGTGCCAGCAGCTTAGATAATTACGAGCAGTACTTC
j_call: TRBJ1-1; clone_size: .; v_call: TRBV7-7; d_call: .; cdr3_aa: CASSLKQGTEAFF; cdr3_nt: TGTGCTAGCAGCTTAAAACAGGGAACTGAAGCTTTCTTT
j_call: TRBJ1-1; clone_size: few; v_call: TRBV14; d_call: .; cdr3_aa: CASSQEMMGEAFF; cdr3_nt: TGTGCCAGCAGCCAAGAAATGATGGGTGAAGCTTTCTTT
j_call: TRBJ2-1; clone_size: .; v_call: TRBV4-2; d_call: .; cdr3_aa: CASSPDRPYNEQFF; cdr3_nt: TGTGCCAGCAGCCCGGACCGACCCTACAATGAGCAGTTCTTC
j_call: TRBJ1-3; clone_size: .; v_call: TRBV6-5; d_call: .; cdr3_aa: CASWERGGGNTIYF; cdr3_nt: TGTGCCAGCTGGGAGCGAGGGGGGGGAAACACCATATATTTT
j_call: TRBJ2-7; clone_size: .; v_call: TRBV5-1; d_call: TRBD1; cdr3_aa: CASSLSGGNYEQYF; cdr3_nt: TGCGCCAGCAGCTTGTCAGGGGGCAACTACGAGCAGTACTTC
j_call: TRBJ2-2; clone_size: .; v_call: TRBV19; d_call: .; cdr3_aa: CASSIEASRGGELFF; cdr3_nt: TGTGCCAGTAGTATAGAGGCTAGCCGGGGCGGGGAGCTGTTTTTT
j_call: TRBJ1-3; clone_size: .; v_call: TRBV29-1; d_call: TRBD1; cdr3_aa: CSVGRGPGNTIYF; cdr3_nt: TGCAGCGTTGGCAGGGGGCCAGGAAACACCATATATTTT
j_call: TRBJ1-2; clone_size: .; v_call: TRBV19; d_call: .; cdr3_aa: CASVKTGTYGYTF; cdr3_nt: TGTGCCAGTGTGAAAACAGGGACCTATGGCTACACCTTC
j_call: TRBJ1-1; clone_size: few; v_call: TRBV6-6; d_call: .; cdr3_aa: CASRAGHTEAFF; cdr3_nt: TGTGCCAGCAGGGCAGGGCACACTGAAGCTTTCTTT
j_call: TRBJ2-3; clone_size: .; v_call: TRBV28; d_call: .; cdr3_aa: CASSFPSALTDTQYF; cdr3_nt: TGTGCCAGCAGTTTTCCTAGCGCCCTCACAGATACGCAGTATTTT
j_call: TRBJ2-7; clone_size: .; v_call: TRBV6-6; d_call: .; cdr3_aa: CASSYSLGEQYF; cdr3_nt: TGTGCCAGCAGTTACTCATTGGGCGAGCAGTACTTC
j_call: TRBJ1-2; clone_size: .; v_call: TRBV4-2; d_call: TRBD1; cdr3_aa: CASSQERNRGYGYTF; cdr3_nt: TGTGCCAGCAGCCAAGAAAGGAACAGGGGGTACGGCTACACCTTC
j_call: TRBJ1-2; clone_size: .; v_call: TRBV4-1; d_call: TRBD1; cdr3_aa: CASTGATTGNYGYTF; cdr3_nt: TGCGCCAGCACGGGGGCTACGACAGGGAACTATGGCTACACCTTC
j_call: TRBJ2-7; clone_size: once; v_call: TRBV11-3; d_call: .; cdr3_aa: CASSPETARGPSYEQYF; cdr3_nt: TGTGCCAGCAGCCCAGAAACCGCCCGAGGGCCCTCCTACGAGCAGTACTTC
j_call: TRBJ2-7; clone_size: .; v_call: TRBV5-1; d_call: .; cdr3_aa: CASSLDPSSYEQYF; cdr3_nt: TGCGCCAGCAGCTTGGACCCGAGCTCCTACGAGCAGTACTTC
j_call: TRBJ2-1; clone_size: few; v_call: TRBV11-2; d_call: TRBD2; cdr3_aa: CASNLGTPLAATYNEQFF; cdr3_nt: TGTGCCAGCAACTTAGGGACCCCGCTAGCGGCAACCTACAATGAGCAGTTCTTC
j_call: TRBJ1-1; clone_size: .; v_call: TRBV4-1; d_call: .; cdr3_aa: CASSSPSRNREAFF; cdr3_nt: TGCGCCAGCAGCTCGCCTTCTCGGAACAGGGAGGCTTTCTTT
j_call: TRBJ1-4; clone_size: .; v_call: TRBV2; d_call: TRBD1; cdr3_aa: CASRISGTVGEKLFF; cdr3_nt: TGTGCCAGCAGGATATCCGGGACAGTGGGCGAAAAACTGTTTTTT
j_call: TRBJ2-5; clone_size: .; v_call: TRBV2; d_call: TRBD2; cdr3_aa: CASSRRGGGETQYF; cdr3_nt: TGTGCCAGCAGTAGGCGGGGGGGCGGGGAGACCCAGTACTTC